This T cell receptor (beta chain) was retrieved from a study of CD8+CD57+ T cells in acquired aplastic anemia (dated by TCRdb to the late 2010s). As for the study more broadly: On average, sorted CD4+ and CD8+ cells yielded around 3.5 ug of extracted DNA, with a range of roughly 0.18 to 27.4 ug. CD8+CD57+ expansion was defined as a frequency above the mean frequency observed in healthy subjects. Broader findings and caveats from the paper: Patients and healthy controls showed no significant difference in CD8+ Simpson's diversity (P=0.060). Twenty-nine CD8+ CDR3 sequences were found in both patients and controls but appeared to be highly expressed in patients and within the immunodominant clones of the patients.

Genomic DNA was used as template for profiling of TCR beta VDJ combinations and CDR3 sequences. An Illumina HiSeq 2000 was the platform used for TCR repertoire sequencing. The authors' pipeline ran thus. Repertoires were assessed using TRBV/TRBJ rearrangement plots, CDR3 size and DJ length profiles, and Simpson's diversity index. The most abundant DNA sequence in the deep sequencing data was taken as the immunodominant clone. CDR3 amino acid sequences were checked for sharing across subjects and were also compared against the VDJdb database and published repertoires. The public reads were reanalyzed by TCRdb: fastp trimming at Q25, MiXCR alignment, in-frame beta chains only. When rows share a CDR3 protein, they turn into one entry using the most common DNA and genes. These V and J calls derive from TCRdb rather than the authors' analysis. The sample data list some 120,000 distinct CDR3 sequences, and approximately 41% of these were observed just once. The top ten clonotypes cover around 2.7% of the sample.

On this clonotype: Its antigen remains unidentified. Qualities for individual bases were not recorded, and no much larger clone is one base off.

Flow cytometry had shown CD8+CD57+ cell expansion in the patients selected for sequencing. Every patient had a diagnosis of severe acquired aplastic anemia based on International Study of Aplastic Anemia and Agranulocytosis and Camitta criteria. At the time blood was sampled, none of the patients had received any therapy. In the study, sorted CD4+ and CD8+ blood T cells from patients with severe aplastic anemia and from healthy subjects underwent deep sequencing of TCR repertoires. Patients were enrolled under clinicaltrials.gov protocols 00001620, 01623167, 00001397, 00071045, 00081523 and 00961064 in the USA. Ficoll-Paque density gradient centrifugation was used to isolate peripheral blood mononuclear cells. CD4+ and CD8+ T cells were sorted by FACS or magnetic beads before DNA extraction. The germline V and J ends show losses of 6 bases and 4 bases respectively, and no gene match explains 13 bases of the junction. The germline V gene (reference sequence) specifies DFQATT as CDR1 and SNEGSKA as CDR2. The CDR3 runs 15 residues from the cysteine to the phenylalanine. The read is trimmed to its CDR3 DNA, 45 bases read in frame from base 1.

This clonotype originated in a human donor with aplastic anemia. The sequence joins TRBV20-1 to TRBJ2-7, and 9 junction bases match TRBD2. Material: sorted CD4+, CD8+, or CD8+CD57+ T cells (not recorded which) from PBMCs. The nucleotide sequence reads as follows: TGCAGTGCCAGCAGCTTTGGCCTAGCGGGGTACGAGCAGTACTTC. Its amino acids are CSASSFGLAGYEQYF.